The rows below give T cell receptor beta chains drawn from one sample of a study of blood T cell repertoires in COVID-19. Using immunoSEQ multiplex PCR, the repertoire was profiled, and TCRdb retains in-frame clones only, with some absent. The sample has roughly 38,000 clones, approximately 81% seen once. Material for sequencing was peripheral blood. The origin of the receptors is a man between 60 and 75 years old with COVID-19, enrolled during active disease. CDR3s include the opening cysteine and the closing phenylalanine or tryptophan. The order of the fields is clone size, CDR3 length, V gene, D gene, J gene, CDR3 protein, CDR3 DNA. The D gene is left open where the match is weak. Not every row has a clone size; where given, it reads once, few, many or a size class.

clone size: NA; CDR3 length: 15; V gene: TRBV6-6; D gene: NA; J gene: TRBJ1-1; CDR3 protein: CASSYSGRGETEAFF; CDR3 DNA: TGTGCCAGCAGTTACTCGGGCAGGGGTGAGACTGAAGCTTTCTTT
clone size: once; CDR3 length: 15; V gene: TRBV6-5; D gene: TRBD1; J gene: TRBJ1-6; CDR3 protein: CASRLLYRGDSPLHF; CDR3 DNA: TGTGCCAGCAGATTACTGTACAGGGGCGATTCACCCCTCCACTTT
clone size: NA; CDR3 length: 15; V gene: TRBV7-7; D gene: TRBD2; J gene: TRBJ2-3; CDR3 protein: CASSLDAGGTDTQYF; CDR3 DNA: TGTGCCAGCAGCTTAGATGCGGGGGGGACAGATACGCAGTATTTT
clone size: few; CDR3 length: 14; V gene: TRBV6-5; D gene: NA; J gene: TRBJ1-1; CDR3 protein: CASSPGQFPYEAFF; CDR3 DNA: TGTGCCAGCAGCCCAGGACAGTTCCCCTATGAAGCTTTCTTT
clone size: NA; CDR3 length: 17; V gene: TRBV19; D gene: NA; J gene: TRBJ1-1; CDR3 protein: CASSMVSGSLMNTEAFF; CDR3 DNA: TGTGCCAGTAGTATGGTGTCGGGGTCCCTAATGAACACTGAAGCTTTCTTT
clone size: NA; CDR3 length: 12; V gene: TRBV30; D gene: TRBD2; J gene: TRBJ2-1; CDR3 protein: CAGTSSYNEQFF; CDR3 DNA: TGTGCCGGGACTAGCTCCTACAATGAGCAGTTCTTC
clone size: NA; CDR3 length: 14; V gene: TRBV19; D gene: TRBD1; J gene: TRBJ1-4; CDR3 protein: CASTIRTGAEKLFF; CDR3 DNA: TGTGCCAGTACTATCAGGACAGGGGCCGAAAAACTGTTTTTT
clone size: NA; CDR3 length: 15; V gene: TRBV28; D gene: NA; J gene: TRBJ1-6; CDR3 protein: CASSLRGPRYSPLHF; CDR3 DNA: TGTGCCAGCAGTTTAAGGGGCCCGAGGTATTCACCCCTCCACTTT
clone size: NA; CDR3 length: 13; V gene: TRBV28; D gene: TRBD1; J gene: TRBJ1-3; CDR3 protein: CASRDRGRNTIYF; CDR3 DNA: TGTGCCAGCCGAGACAGGGGGCGGAACACCATATATTTT
clone size: once; CDR3 length: 13; V gene: TRBV2; D gene: NA; J gene: TRBJ1-2; CDR3 protein: CASSEETLSGYTF; CDR3 DNA: TGTGCCAGCAGTGAAGAGACACTGTCCGGCTACACCTTC